These 22 T cell receptor beta chains originate from one sample sequenced in a study of T cells after yellow fever vaccination. TCRdb fed the 5' RACE reads into MiXCR, producing one record per CDR3 protein. The data contain approximately 160,000 distinct CDR3 sequences, approximately 6.2% of them seen just once; the ten biggest clones take up about 2.8%. The source material was CD4+ T cells sorted from PBMCs, sampled on the day of the first yellow fever vaccination. These receptors were obtained from a man in his late teens or twenties who received the YFV17D yellow fever vaccine.

In the case of this clonotype: This may come from a read error, since a much larger clone is one base off. V usage is TRBV7-2 and J usage is TRBJ2-5; 9 nucleotides align to TRBD2. This CDR3 contains 13 residues. Germline trimming cut 5 bases from V and 5 bases from J; bases unmatched to any gene: 3. CDR1 SGHTA and CDR2 FQGNSA come from the germline V gene. CDR3 in DNA: TGTGCCAGCAGCGTACTAGCGGGTGAGACCCAGTACTTC. It is translated as CASSVLAGETQYF. Using reference TRBV7-2 and TRBJ2-5 for the parts outside the CDR3, the full variable domain is GAGVSQSPSNKVTEKGKDVELRCDPISGHTALYWYRQSLGQGLEFLIYFQGNSAPDKSGLPSDRFSAERTGGSVSTLTIQRTQQEDSAVYLCASSVLAGETQYFGPGTRLLVL.

This clonotype was seen a handful of times. V and J are TRBV20-1 and TRBJ1-5, with D hard to call. This CDR3 has 16 amino acids. Trimming pared 5 bases from V and 0 bases from J, leaving 17 bases between. The germline CDR1 and CDR2 sequences are DFQATT and SNEGSKA (reference sequence). The CDR3 is CSAPPNKRASNQPQHF. The DNA of the CDR3 is TGCAGTGCTCCCCCTAACAAGAGAGCTAGCAATCAGCCCCAGCATTTT.

Notes on this clonotype: One end of the junction varies from germline; a read error may be responsible. CDR3 in DNA: TGTGCCATCAGCCTACTAGCGGAGGGTGTCAATGAGAAGTTCTTC. It is translated as CAISLLAEGVNEKFF. The J gene is TRBJ2-1, the V gene TRBV10-3; 8 nucleotides agree with TRBD2. The CDR3 extends over 15 amino acids. Germline lookup yields CDR1 ENHRY and CDR2 SYGVKD.

The chain joins TRBV3-1 to TRBJ2-3; TRBD2 agrees at 12 bases. CDR1 is LGHDT, CDR2 YNNKEL, per germline (reference sequence). The V gene end was trimmed by 3 bases and the J gene end by 1 base; junction bases not matched to a gene: 11. The CDR3 covers 19 residues. The CDR3: CASSHTGLAGTYRTDTQYF. CDR3 in DNA: TGTGCCAGCAGCCACACAGGACTAGCGGGGACATATCGCACAGATACGCAGTATTTT.

This clonotype has ten or more counts. The chain couples TRBV5-6 to TRBJ2-7; D uncertain. The V gene lost 4 bases and the J gene lost 7 bases, with 21 bases spanning the gap. The germline V gene encodes CDR1 SGHDT and CDR2 YYEEEE. This CDR3 has 15 amino acids. CDR3 nucleotide sequence: TGTGCCAGCAGCGGGAACCCGGATCGGTCGTGGGAGCAGTACTTC. Translation: CASSGNPDRSWEQYF.

This clonotype was found many times. The gene calls are TRBV3-1 and TRBJ2-5, with 8 bases aligning to TRBD2. Germline V gene data show CDR1 as LGHDT and CDR2 as YNNKEL (reference sequence). The J segment lost 4 bases and the V segment lost 6 bases, leaving 7 bases of the junction unmatched. The CDR3 contains 14 residues. CDR3: CASSFAGGGETQYF. CDR3 sequence (DNA): TGTGCCAGCAGTTTCGCGGGGGGTGGAGAGACCCAGTACTTC.

This clonotype was found many times. This rearrangement joins TRBV7-2 to TRBJ1-5; 10 bases align to TRBD1. The CDR3 is made up of 15 amino acids. Looked up from germline, CDR1 is SGHTA and CDR2 is FQGNSA. The junction had 5 bases not matched to a gene; V was cut back by 5 bases and J by 4 bases. The CDR3 DNA reads as TGTGCCAGCAGCCCGGGACAGGGGATGAATCAGCCCCAGCATTTT. It is translated as CASSPGQGMNQPQHF.

This clonotype was detected many times. V gene TRBV11-2 combines with J gene TRBJ1-1, with D perhaps TRBD1 (5 bases). With 4 bases removed from V and 5 bases from J, the gap between germline ends came to 11 bases. Germline CDR1 and CDR2: SGHAT and FQNNGV. CDR3 size: 13 residues. Here the CDR3 DNA reads TGTGCCAGCAGCTCAGGCAGGGTAACTGAAGCTTTCTTT. It is translated as CASSSGRVTEAFF.

This clonotype was seen at least ten times. The rearrangement uses TRBV7-3 and TRBJ1-2; TRBD1 matches 8 bases. Germline V gene lookup returns CDR1 SGHTA and CDR2 FQGTGA. Losses at the gene ends were 4 bases for V and 0 bases for J; bases not matched to a gene: 4. The CDR3 covers 15 residues. The chain's CDR3 is CASSSQGAPNYGYTF. CDR3 nucleotides: TGTGCCAGCAGCTCCCAGGGGGCTCCTAACTATGGCTACACCTTC.

The gene calls are TRBV18 and TRBJ1-5, with 9 bases fitting TRBD1. The CDR3 has 18 residues. Germline assignment: CDR1 KGHSH and CDR2 LQKENI. The V segment lost 1 base and the J segment 1 base; nucleotides outside the gene matches: 8. The CDR3 reads CASSPLPQGASSNQPQHF. CDR3 nucleotides: TGTGCCAGCTCACCACTCCCACAGGGGGCGTCGAGCAATCAGCCCCAGCATTTT.

This clonotype was counted between two and nine times. The rearrangement uses TRBV18 and TRBJ2-7; D is possibly TRBD1 (7 bases). This CDR3 is 14 amino acids long. CDR1 and CDR2 from the germline V gene are KGHSH and LQKENI. V lost 6 bases and J lost 4, with 16 bases in between. CDR3 loop: CASSLRGAPYEQYV. In DNA, the CDR3 is TGTGCCAGCTCCCTCAGGGGGGCCCCTTACGAGCAGTACGTC.

This chain uses TRBV21-1 with TRBJ2-7; the tabulated D call, TRBD2, remains unverified against the DNA. TRBV21-1 is annotated as a pseudogene. The CDR3 spans 13 residues. CDR3 sequence reads: CASSKGLAGGEYV. The CDR3 region has the DNA TGTGCCAGCAGCAAAGGGCTAGCGGGGGGAGAGTACGTC.

This clonotype was seen at least ten times. The rearrangement uses TRBV11-2 and TRBJ2-4; TRBD1 might be the D (6 bases). The CDR3 length is 17 residues. Between the trimmed V and J ends, which lost 3 bases and 0 bases, there was a span of 15 bases. The V gene's germline CDR1 is SGHAT and CDR2 FQNNGV. Written as DNA, the CDR3 is TGTGCCAGCAGCTTCCTTAGAGGGGGTTTAGCCAAAAACATTCAGTACTTC. Protein: CASSFLRGGLAKNIQYF.

At least ten counts were recorded for this clonotype. This chain links TRBV7-2 with TRBJ1-1, with D unresolved. From germline, CDR1 is SGHTA and CDR2 FQGNSA. V gave up 1 base and J gave up 1 base, with 10 bases separating them. CDR3 length: 15 residues. This chain's CDR3 is CASSLGDRRNTEAFF. The CDR3, as DNA: TGTGCCAGCAGCTTAGGAGACCGACGGAACACTGAAGCTTTCTTT.

This clonotype was recorded at least ten times. This chain connects TRBV7-3 to TRBJ2-1; 13 bases match TRBD2. V shed 5 bases and J 7 bases; nucleotides not matched to a gene: 14. Looked up from germline, CDR1 is SGHTA and CDR2 is FQGTGA. The length of the CDR3 is 18 residues. The CDR3 region has the DNA TGTGCCAGCAGCCCACCGGGACTAGCGGGGTCCGGAGTGAATGAGCAGTTCTTC. This codes for CASSPPGLAGSGVNEQFF.

The chain couples TRBV5-1 to TRBJ1-3, with D uncertain. Germline V gives CDR1 SGHRS, CDR2 YFSETQ. Trimming took 7 bases from V and 4 from J, leaving 9 bases between them. The CDR3 has 12 amino acids. DNA for the CDR3: TGCGCCAGCGCAGAGGACGGAAACACCATATATTTT. Its protein is CASAEDGNTIYF.

This clonotype was counted only a few times. The chain links TRBV5-1 to TRBJ1-1; perhaps TRBD1 as D (5 bases). Between the trimmed V and J ends, which lost 2 bases and 5 bases, there was a span of 16 bases. There are 15 residues in the CDR3. Germline V lookup: CDR1 SGHRS, CDR2 YFSETQ. The CDR3: CASSFLGTPETEAFF. CDR3 sequence (DNA): TGCGCCAGCAGCTTCTTGGGGACCCCGGAGACTGAAGCTTTCTTT. The full variable domain, in which reference TRBV5-1 and TRBJ1-1 provide the parts outside the CDR3, is KAGVTQTPRYLIKTRGQQVTLSCSPISGHRSVSWYQQTPGQGLQFLFEYFSETQRNKGNFPGRFSGRQFSNSRSEMNVSTLELGDSALYLCASSFLGTPETEAFFGQGTRLTVV.

This clonotype was observed at least ten times. V gene TRBV5-5 combines with J gene TRBJ1-1, with 8 bases lining up with TRBD1. CDR1 SGHKS and CDR2 YYEKEE come from the germline V gene (reference sequence). The CDR3 has 15 residues. Unmatched junction bases numbered 6, after V lost 4 bases and J lost 1 base. The DNA for the CDR3 is TGTGCCAGCAGCATTCTAGGACAGGGGAACACTGAAGCTTTCTTT. It encodes CASSILGQGNTEAFF.

The chain recombines TRBV7-2 with TRBJ2-6; D gene unclear. CDR1 is SGHTA, CDR2 FQGNSA, per germline. Trimming took off 1 base at V and 4 bases at J, with 5 bases between the two ends. CDR3 size: 14 residues. The CDR3 reads CASSLGPGANVLTF. CDR3 in DNA: TGTGCCAGCAGCTTAGGGCCAGGGGCCAACGTCCTGACTTTC.

This clonotype was detected ten times or more. The gene calls are TRBV7-8 and TRBJ1-5; D is undetermined. The CDR3 is 14 residues long. Between the trimmed V and J ends, which lost 7 bases and 3 bases, there was a span of 13 bases. Germline loops: CDR1 SGHVS, CDR2 FQNEAQ. CDR3 DNA sequence: TGTGCCAGCACCCTCGACGGAAACAATCAGCCCCAGCATTTT. Translating it yields CASTLDGNNQPQHF.

This clonotype was counted ten times or more. The chain uses TRBV12-3 or TRBV12-4 and TRBJ1-3; 7 bases agree with TRBD1. The CDR3 spans 15 residues. The junction had 8 bases not matched to a gene; V was cut back by 6 bases and J by 3 bases. CDR3 DNA sequence: TGTGCCAGCAGCACAGACAGGGATTTTGGAAACACCATATATTTT. Its translation: CASSTDRDFGNTIYF.

This clonotype was detected only a few times. The chain links TRBV7-2 to TRBJ1-4; D is unclear. V gave up 7 bases and J gave up 6 bases, with 15 bases separating them. The germline V gene encodes CDR1 SGHTA and CDR2 FQGNSA. The length of the CDR3 is 14 residues. The CDR3 is CASTWSGSDEKLFF. In DNA form, the CDR3 reads TGTGCCAGCACTTGGTCCGGGAGCGATGAAAAACTGTTTTTT.